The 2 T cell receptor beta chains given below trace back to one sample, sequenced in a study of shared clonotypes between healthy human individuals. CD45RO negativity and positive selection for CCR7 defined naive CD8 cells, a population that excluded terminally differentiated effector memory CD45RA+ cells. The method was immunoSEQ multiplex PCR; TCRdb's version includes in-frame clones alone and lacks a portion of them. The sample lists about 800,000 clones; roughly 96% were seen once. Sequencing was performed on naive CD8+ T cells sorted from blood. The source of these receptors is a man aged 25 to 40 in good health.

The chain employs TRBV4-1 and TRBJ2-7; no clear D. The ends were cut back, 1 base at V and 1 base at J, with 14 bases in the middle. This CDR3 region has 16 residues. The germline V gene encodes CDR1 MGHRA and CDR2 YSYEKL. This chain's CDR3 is CASSQGGNSESYEQYF. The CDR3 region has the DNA TGCGCCAGCAGCCAAGGGGGTAACAGCGAGTCCTACGAGCAGTACTTC.

The CDR3 spells CSVRVPSTGELFF. The CDR3 bases are TGCAGCGTTCGGGTACCTTCGACCGGGGAGCTGTTTTTT. The chain has TRBV29-1 and TRBJ2-2; D is ambiguous. CDR3 size: 13 residues. Germline V gives CDR1 SQVTM, CDR2 ANQGSEA. V was trimmed by 5 bases and J by 5 bases, leaving 12 bases between them.